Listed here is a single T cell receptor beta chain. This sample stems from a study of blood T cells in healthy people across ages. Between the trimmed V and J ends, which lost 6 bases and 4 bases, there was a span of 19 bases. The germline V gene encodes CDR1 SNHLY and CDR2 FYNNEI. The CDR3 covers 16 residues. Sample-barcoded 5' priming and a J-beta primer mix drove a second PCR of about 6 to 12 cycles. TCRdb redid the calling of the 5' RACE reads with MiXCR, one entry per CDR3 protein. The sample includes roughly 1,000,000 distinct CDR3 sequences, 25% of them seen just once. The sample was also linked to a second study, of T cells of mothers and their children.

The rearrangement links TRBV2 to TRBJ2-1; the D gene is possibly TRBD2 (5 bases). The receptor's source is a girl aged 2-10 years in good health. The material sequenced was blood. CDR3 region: CASRTRGSHPYNEQFF. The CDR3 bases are TGTGCCAGCAGAACTCGAGGGTCTCATCCTTACAATGAGCAGTTCTTC.